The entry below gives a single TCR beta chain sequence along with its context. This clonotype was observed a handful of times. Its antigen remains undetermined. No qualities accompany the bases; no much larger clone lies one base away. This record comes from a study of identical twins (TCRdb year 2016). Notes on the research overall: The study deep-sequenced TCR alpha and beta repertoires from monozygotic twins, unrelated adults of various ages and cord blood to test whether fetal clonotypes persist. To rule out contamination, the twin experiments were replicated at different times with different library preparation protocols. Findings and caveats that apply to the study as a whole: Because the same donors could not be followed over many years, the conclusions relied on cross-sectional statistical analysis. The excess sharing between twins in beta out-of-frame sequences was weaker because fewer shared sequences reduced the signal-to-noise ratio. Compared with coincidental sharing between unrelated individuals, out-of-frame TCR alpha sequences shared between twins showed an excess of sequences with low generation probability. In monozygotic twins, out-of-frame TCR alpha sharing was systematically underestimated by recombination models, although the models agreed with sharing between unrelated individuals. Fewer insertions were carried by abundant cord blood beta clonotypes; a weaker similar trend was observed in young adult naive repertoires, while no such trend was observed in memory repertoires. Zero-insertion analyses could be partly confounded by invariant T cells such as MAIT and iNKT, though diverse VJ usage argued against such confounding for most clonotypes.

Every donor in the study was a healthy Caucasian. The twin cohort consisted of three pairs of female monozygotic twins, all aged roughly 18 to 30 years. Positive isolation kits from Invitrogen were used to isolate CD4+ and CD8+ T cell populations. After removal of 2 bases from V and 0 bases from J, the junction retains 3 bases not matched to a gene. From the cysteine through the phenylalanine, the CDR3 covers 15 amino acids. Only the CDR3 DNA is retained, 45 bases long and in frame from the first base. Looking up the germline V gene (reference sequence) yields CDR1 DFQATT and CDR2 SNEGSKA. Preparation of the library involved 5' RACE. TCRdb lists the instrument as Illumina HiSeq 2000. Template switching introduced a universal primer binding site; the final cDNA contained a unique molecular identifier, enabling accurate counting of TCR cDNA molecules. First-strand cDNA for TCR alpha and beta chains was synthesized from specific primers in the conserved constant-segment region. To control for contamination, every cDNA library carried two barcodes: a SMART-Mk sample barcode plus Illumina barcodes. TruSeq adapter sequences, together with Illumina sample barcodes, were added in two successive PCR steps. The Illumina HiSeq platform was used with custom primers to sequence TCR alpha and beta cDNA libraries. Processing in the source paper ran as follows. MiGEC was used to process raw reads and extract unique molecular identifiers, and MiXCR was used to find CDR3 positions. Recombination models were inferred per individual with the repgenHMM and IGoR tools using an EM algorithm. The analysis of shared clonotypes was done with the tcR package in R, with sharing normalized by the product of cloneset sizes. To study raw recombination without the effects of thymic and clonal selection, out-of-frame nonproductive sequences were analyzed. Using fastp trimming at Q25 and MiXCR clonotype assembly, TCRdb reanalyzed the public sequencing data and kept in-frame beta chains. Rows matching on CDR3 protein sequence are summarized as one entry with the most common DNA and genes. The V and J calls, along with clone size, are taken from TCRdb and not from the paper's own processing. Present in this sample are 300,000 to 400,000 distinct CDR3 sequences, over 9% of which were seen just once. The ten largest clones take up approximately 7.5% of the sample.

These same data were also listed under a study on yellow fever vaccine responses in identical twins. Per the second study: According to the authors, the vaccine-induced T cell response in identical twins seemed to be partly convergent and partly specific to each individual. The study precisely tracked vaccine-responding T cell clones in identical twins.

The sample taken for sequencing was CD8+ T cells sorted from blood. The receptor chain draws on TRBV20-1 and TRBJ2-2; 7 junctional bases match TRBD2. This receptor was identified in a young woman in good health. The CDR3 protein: CSARLSGTNTGELFF. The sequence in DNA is TGCAGTGCTAGACTGAGCGGGACGAACACCGGGGAGCTGTTTTTT.